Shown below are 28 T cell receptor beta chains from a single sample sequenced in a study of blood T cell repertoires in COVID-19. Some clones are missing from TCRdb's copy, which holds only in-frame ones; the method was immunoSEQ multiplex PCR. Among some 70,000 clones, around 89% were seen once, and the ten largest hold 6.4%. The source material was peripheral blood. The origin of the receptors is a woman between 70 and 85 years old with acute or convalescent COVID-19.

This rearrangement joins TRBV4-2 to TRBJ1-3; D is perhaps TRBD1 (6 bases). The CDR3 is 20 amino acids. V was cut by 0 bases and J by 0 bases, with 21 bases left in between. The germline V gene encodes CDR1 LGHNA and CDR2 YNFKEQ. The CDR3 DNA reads TGTGCCAGCAGCCAAGAGCCCCAGGGGAGACTGGGCTACTCTGGAAACACCATATATTTT. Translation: CASSQEPQGRLGYSGNTIYF.

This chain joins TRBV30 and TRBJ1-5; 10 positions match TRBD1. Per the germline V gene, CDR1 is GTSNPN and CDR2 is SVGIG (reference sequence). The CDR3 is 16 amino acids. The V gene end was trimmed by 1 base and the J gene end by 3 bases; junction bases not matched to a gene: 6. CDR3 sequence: CAWSAGDRGNNQPQHF. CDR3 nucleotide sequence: TGTGCCTGGAGTGCCGGGGACAGGGGCAACAATCAGCCCCAGCATTTT.

CDR3 loop: CASSRGGTEAFF. CDR3 sequence (DNA): TGTGCCAGCTCACGGGGCGGCACTGAAGCTTTCTTT. The V call is TRBV18, the J call TRBJ1-1; the D gene is possibly TRBD1 (5 bases). Between the trimmed V and J ends, which lost 4 bases and 4 bases, there was a span of 7 bases. The CDR3 totals 12 residues. Germline-derived CDR1 and CDR2 are KGHSH and LQKENI.

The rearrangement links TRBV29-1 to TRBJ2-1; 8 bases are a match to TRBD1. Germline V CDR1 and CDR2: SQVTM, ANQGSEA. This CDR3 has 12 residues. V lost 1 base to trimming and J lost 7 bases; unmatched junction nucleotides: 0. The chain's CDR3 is CSVEGDRNEQFF. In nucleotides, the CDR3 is TGCAGCGTTGAAGGGGACAGGAATGAGCAGTTCTTC.

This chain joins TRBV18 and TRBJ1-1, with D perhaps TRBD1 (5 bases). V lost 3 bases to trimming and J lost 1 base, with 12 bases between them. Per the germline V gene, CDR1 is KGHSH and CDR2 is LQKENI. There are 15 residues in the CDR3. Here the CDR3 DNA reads TGTGCCAGCTCACCTCGGGGGGATTCGAACACTGAAGCTTTCTTT. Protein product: CASSPRGDSNTEAFF.

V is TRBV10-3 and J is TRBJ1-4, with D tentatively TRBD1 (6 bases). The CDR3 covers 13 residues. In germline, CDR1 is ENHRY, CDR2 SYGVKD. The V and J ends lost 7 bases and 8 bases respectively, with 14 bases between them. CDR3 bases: TGTGCCATCACCTGGGGGCCTAGAGAAAAACTGTTTTTT. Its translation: CAITWGPREKLFF.

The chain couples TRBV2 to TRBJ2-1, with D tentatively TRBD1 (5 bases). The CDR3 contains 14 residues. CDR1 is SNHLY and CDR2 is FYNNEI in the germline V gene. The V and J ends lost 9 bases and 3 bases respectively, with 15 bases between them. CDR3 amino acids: CASRGAGYYNEQFF. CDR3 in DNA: TGTGCCAGTCGTGGGGCAGGGTACTACAATGAGCAGTTCTTC.

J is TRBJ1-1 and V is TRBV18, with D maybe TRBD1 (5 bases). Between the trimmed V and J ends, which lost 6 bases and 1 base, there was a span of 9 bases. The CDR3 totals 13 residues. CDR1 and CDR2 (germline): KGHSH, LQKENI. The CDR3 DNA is TGTGCCAGCTCCCCGACAGCGAACACTGAAGCTTTCTTT. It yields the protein CASSPTANTEAFF.

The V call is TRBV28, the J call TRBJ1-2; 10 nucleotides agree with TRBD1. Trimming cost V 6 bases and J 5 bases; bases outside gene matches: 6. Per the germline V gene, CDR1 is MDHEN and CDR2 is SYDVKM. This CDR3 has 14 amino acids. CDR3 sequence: CASSPLDRGYGYTF. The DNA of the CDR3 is TGTGCCAGCAGCCCCCTGGACAGGGGGTATGGCTACACCTTC.

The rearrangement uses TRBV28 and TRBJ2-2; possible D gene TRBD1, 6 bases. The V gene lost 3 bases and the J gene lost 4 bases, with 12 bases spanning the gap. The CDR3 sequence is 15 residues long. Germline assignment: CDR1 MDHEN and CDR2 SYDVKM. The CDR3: CASSFLGGPTGELFF. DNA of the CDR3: TGTGCCAGCAGTTTCTTAGGGGGTCCCACCGGGGAGCTGTTTTTT.

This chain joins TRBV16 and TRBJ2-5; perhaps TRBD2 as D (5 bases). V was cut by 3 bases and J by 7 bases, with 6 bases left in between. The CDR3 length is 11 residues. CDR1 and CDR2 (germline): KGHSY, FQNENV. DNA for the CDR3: TGTGCCAGCAGCCACGAGGGGACCCAGTACTTC. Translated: CASSHEGTQYF.

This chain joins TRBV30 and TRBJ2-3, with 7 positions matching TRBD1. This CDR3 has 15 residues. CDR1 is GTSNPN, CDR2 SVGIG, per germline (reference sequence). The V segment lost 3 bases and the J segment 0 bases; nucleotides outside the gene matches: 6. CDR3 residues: CAWRETGRSTDTQYF. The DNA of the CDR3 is TGTGCCTGGAGAGAGACAGGGCGAAGCACAGATACGCAGTATTTT. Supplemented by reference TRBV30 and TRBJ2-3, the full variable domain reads SQTIHQWPATLVQPVGSPLSLECTVEGTSNPNLYWYRQAAGRGLQLLFYSVGIGQISSEVPQNLSASRPQDRQFILSSKKLLLSDSGFYLCAWRETGRSTDTQYFGPGTRLTVL.

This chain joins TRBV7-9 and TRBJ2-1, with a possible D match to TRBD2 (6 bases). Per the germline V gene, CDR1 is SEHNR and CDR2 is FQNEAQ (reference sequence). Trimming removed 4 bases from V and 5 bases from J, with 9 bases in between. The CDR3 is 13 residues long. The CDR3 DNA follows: TGTGCCAGCAGCTGGGGGGTTAACAATGAGCAGTTCTTC. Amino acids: CASSWGVNNEQFF.

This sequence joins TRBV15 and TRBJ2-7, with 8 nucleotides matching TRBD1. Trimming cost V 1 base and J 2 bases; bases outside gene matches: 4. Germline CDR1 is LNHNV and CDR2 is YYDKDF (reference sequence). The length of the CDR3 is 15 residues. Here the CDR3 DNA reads TGTGCCACCAGCAGAGCCACAGGGGGGACCTACGAGCAGTACTTC. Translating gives CATSRATGGTYEQYF.

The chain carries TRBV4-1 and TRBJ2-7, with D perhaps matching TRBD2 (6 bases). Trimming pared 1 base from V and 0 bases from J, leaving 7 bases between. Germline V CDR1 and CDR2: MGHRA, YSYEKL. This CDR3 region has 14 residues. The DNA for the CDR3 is TGCGCCAGCAGCCAAGCGACTAGCTCCTACGAGCAGTACTTC. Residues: CASSQATSSYEQYF.

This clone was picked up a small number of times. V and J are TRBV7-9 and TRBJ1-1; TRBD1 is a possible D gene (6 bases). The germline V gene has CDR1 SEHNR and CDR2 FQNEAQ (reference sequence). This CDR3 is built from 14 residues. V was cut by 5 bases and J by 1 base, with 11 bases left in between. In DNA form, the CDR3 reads TGTGCCAGCAGCCCATTCAGGGGGAACACTGAAGCTTTCTTT. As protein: CASSPFRGNTEAFF.

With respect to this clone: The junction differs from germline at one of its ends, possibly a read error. This chain's CDR3 is CASSQAGTSKDTQYF. DNA of the CDR3: TGCGCCAGCAGCCAAGCCGGGACTAGCAAAGATACGCAGTATTTT. This rearrangement joins TRBV4-3 to TRBJ2-3, with 9 bases fitting TRBD2. The length of the CDR3 is 15 residues. Germline loops: CDR1 LGHNA, CDR2 YSLEER.

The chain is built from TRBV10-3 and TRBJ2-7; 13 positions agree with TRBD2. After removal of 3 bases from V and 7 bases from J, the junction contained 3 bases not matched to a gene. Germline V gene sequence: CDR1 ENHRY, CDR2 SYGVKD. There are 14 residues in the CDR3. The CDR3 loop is CAISEGGLAGEQYF. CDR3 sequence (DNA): TGTGCCATCAGTGAAGGGGGACTAGCGGGGGAGCAGTACTTC.

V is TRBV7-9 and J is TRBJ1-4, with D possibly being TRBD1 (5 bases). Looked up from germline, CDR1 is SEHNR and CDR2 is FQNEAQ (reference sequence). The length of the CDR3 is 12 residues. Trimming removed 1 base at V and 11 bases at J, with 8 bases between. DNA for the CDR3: TGTGCCAGCAGCTTAGAGAAGGGGAAACTGTTTTTT. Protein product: CASSLEKGKLFF.

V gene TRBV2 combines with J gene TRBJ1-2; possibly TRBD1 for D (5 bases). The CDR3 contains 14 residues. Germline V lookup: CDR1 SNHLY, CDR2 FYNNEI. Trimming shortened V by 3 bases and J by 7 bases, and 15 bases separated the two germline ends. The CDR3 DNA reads TGTGCCAGCAGTGAGGGTCGGGGGTTTGCTGGCTACACCTTC. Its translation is CASSEGRGFAGYTF.

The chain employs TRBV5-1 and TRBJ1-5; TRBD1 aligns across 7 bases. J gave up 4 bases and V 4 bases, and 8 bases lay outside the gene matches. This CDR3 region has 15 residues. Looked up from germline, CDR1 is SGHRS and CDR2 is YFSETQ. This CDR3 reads CASSPTGASNQPQHF. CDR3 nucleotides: TGCGCCAGCAGCCCCACAGGGGCTTCTAATCAGCCCCAGCATTTT.

CDR3 DNA sequence: TGTGCCAGCAGCCCTGCCGGGCTCAACGGGGGCAATGAGCAGTTCTTC. Encoded protein: CASSPAGLNGGNEQFF. The chain is built from TRBV11-2 and TRBJ2-1; D possibly corresponds to TRBD2 (6 bases). The germline V gene encodes CDR1 SGHAT and CDR2 FQNNGV. Trimming removed 5 bases at V and 6 bases at J, with 20 bases between. The CDR3 has 16 amino acids.

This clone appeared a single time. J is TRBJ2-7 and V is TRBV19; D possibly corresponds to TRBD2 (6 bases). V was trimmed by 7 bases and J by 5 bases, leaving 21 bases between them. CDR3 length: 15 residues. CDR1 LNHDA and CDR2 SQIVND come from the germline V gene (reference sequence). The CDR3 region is CASTSRGPFGDEQYF. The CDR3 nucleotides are TGTGCCAGTACATCGCGGGGCCCCTTCGGGGACGAGCAGTACTTC.

The CDR3 reads CASSTRQGQPQHF. CDR3 in DNA: TGTGCCAGCAGTACCCGACAGGGACAGCCCCAGCATTTT. The gene calls are TRBV12-3 or TRBV12-4 and TRBJ1-5, with 7 positions matching TRBD1. The length of the CDR3 is 13 residues. V lost 5 bases, J lost 7 bases, and 5 bases stayed unmatched.

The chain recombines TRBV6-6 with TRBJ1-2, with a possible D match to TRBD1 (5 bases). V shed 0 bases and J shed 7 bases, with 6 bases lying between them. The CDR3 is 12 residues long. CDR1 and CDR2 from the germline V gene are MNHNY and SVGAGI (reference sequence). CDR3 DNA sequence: TGTGCCAGCAGTTACTCGACAGCTGGCTACACCTTC. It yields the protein CASSYSTAGYTF.

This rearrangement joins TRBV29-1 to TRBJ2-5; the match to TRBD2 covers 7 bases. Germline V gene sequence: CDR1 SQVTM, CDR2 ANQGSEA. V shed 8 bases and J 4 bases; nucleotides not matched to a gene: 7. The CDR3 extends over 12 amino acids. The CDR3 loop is CSTSSGGETQYF. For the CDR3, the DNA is TGCAGCACGTCTAGCGGTGGAGAGACCCAGTACTTC. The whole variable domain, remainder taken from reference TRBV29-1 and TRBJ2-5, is SAVISQKPSRDICQRGTSLTIQCQVDSQVTMMFWYRQQPGQSLTLIATANQGSEATYESGFVIDKFPISRPNLTFSTLTVSNMSPEDSSIYLCSTSSGGETQYFGPGTRLLVL.

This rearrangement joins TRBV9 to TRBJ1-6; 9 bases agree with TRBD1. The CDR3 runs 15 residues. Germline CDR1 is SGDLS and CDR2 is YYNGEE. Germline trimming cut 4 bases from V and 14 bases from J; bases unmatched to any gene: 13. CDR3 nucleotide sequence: TGTGCCAGCAGCTCTCCGGGACAGGGAGCACAGACCCTCCACTTT. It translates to CASSSPGQGAQTLHF.

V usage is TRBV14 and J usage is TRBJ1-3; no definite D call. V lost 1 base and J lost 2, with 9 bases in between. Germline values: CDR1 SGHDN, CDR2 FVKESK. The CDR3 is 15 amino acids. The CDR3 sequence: CASSQVGGAGNTIYF. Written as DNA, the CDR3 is TGTGCCAGCAGCCAAGTCGGCGGGGCTGGAAACACCATATATTTT. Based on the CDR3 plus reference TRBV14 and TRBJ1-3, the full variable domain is EAGVTQFPSHSVIEKGQTVTLRCDPISGHDNLYWYRRVMGKEIKFLLHFVKESKQDESGMPNNRFLAERTGGTYSTLKVQPAELEDSGVYFCASSQVGGAGNTIYFGEGSWLTVV.